These 27 T cell receptor beta chains were all obtained from the same sample, sequenced in a study of CD8+CD57+ T cells in acquired aplastic anemia. Selection for sequencing was limited to patients who had shown CD8+CD57+ cell expansion by flow cytometry. The template used for profiling TCR beta VDJ and CDR3 was genomic DNA. TCRdb re-analysed the reads in MiXCR, keeping a single row per CDR3 protein. The table lists about 190,000 distinct CDR3 sequences, under 55% of them singletons. The source material was sorted CD4+, CD8+, or CD8+CD57+ T cells (not recorded which) from PBMCs. The receptors originated from a human donor with aplastic anemia.

The table lists this clonotype with a count of one. This chain connects TRBV29-1 to TRBJ1-1; possibly TRBD1 for D (6 bases). CDR3 length: 14 residues. From germline, CDR1 is SQVTM and CDR2 ANQGSEA. V lost 2 bases and J lost 3, with 13 bases in between. CDR3 loop: CSVEPRQADTEAFF. Here the CDR3 DNA reads TGCAGCGTTGAACCCCGACAGGCGGACACTGAAGCTTTCTTT.

V usage is TRBV2 and J usage is TRBJ2-3; 10 nucleotides agree with TRBD1. V trimming: 6 bases; J trimming: 6 bases; junction bases outside the gene matches: 9. CDR3 length equals 15 residues. Germline V CDR1 and CDR2: SNHLY, FYNNEI. DNA for the CDR3: TGTGCCAGCAGAACCGGGACAGGGGTTCCCGATACGCAGTATTTT. It codes for CASRTGTGVPDTQYF.

This clonotype was counted only a few times. The chain recombines TRBV12-3 or TRBV12-4 with TRBJ2-7; 10 nucleotides match TRBD2. J gave up 6 bases and V 7 bases, and 9 bases lay outside the gene matches. This CDR3 region has 14 residues. This chain's CDR3 is CASKLAGSDREQYF. CDR3 in DNA: TGTGCCAGCAAACTAGCGGGATCTGATCGCGAGCAGTACTTC.

The chain couples TRBV2 to TRBJ2-3; 7 bases match TRBD1. CDR1 is SNHLY and CDR2 is FYNNEI in the germline V gene. The CDR3 has 14 amino acids. Losses at the gene ends were 5 bases for V and 2 bases for J; bases not matched to a gene: 4. The CDR3 DNA is TGTGCCAGCAGTCAGGGGGAAAACACAGATACGCAGTATTTT. Its protein is CASSQGENTDTQYF.

V and J are TRBV15 and TRBJ2-2, with D uncertain. Germline V gene sequence: CDR1 LNHNV, CDR2 YYDKDF (reference sequence). V lost 3 bases, J lost 8 bases, and 7 bases lay in between. This CDR3 region has 12 residues. The CDR3 DNA reads as TGTGCCACCAGCAGTCCATTTGGGGAGCTGTTTTTT. It yields the protein CATSSPFGELFF. Drawing the rest from reference TRBV15 and TRBJ2-2, the complete variable domain is DAMVIQNPRYQVTQFGKPVTLSCSQTLNHNVMYWYQQKSSQAPKLLFHYYDKDFNNEADTPDNFQSRRPNTSFCFLDIRSPGLGDTAMYLCATSSPFGELFFGEGSRLTVL.

This clonotype showed up just a few times. This sequence joins TRBV15 and TRBJ2-7, with unresolved D. Germline lookup yields CDR1 LNHNV and CDR2 YYDKDF (reference sequence). This CDR3 region has 14 residues. V dropped 0 bases and J dropped 5 bases, with 11 bases sitting between them. The CDR3 loop reads CATSRDWSVHEQYF. The CDR3 DNA reads as TGTGCCACCAGCAGAGATTGGAGCGTCCACGAGCAGTACTTC.

This clonotype was recorded once. The chain joins TRBV19 to TRBJ2-1, with 11 positions matching TRBD1. With 8 bases clipped from V and 1 base from J, the junction kept 7 bases outside the gene matches. CDR1 is LNHDA and CDR2 is SQIVND in the germline V gene (reference sequence). The CDR3 runs 16 residues. CDR3 in amino acids: CASVPRDRGSYNEQFF. The CDR3 region has the DNA TGTGCCAGTGTCCCCCGGGACAGGGGGTCCTACAATGAGCAGTTCTTC.

The rearrangement links TRBV6-1 to TRBJ2-7; TRBD2 is a possible D gene (6 bases). CDR3 size: 13 residues. Germline V lookup: CDR1 MNHNS, CDR2 SASEGT. With 6 bases removed from V and 1 base from J, the gap between germline ends came to 10 bases. As DNA, the CDR3 is TGTGCCAGCAGACGGGACTTGTCCTACGAGCAGTACTTC. It encodes CASRRDLSYEQYF.

There are many counts of this clonotype. The chain recombines TRBV5-1 with TRBJ1-1; D call uncertain. The CDR3 contains 14 residues. Germline CDR1 SGHRS, CDR2 YFSETQ. V lost 4 bases, J lost 5 bases, and 15 bases lay in between. CDR3 loop: CASSPGGPSTEAFF. The CDR3 nucleotides are TGCGCCAGCAGCCCCGGTGGCCCCTCGACTGAAGCTTTCTTT.

This clonotype occurred many times. The chain carries TRBV7-2 and TRBJ1-5, with unresolved D. Trimming removed 3 bases from V and 4 bases from J, with 7 bases in between. CDR3 length: 13 amino acids. Germline values: CDR1 SGHTA, CDR2 FQGNSA. The CDR3 loop is CASSFSANQPQHF. The CDR3 nucleotides are TGTGCCAGCAGCTTTTCCGCAAATCAGCCCCAGCATTTT.

This clonotype occurred many times. The chain couples TRBV7-2 to TRBJ2-3; 8 positions match TRBD2. Per germline, CDR1 SGHTA and CDR2 FQGNSA. V lost 3 bases to trimming and J lost 4 bases; unmatched junction nucleotides: 3. This CDR3 comprises 14 residues. The CDR3 DNA follows: TGTGCCAGCAGCTTTGGCGGGGGGCCAGATACGCAGTATTTT. Protein product: CASSFGGGPDTQYF. Looking up the rest from reference TRBV7-2 and TRBJ2-3 gives the full variable domain: GAGVSQSPSNKVTEKGKDVELRCDPISGHTALYWYRQSLGQGLEFLIYFQGNSAPDKSGLPSDRFSAERTGGSVSTLTIQRTQQEDSAVYLCASSFGGGPDTQYFGPGTRLTVL.

The rearrangement joins TRBV20-1 to TRBJ2-2; D ambiguous. Trimming stripped 6 bases from V and 7 bases from J, with 12 bases between. The V gene's germline CDR1 is DFQATT and CDR2 SNEGSKA (reference sequence). This CDR3 contains 12 residues. CDR3 nucleotide sequence: TGCAGTGCCTCTACCGCCCACGGGGAGCTGTTTTTT. Protein product: CSASTAHGELFF.

J is TRBJ2-3 and V is TRBV12-3 or TRBV12-4; 12 nucleotides match TRBD2. V dropped 1 base and J dropped 0; count of bases not matched to a gene: 8. The CDR3 sequence is 19 residues long. The CDR3 DNA follows: TGTGCCAGCAGTTTAGATCGGACTAGCGGGAAGGATAGCACAGATACGCAGTATTTT. It is translated as CASSLDRTSGKDSTDTQYF.

Only a few counts were recorded for this clonotype. It may be a read error: a sequence one base away is much more abundant. The chain uses TRBV6-1 and TRBJ2-3; the match to TRBD2 covers 7 bases. CDR1 MNHNS and CDR2 SASEGT come from the germline V gene. The CDR3 runs 14 residues. J gave up 0 bases and V 5 bases, and 2 bases lay outside the gene matches. The CDR3 bases are TGTGCCAGCAGTACGACTAGCAGCACAGATACGCAGTATTTT. Translation gives CASSTTSSTDTQYF.

With respect to this clonotype: One end of the junction fails to match germline, which may point to a read error. This chain joins TRBV4-1 and TRBJ2-6; tentatively, D is TRBD2 (6 bases). The CDR3 contains 18 residues. Germline V CDR1 and CDR2: MGHRA, YSYEKL. The CDR3 reads CASSRDPPAGYGANVLTF. Here the CDR3 DNA reads TGCGCCAGCAGCCGAGATCCGCCTGCGGGGTACGGGGCCAACGTCCTGACCTTC.

This sequence joins TRBV7-9 and TRBJ1-1; D possibly corresponds to TRBD1 (5 bases). This CDR3 is built from 14 residues. CDR1 and CDR2 (germline): SEHNR, FQNEAQ (reference sequence). The V end was cut by 2 bases, the J end by 1 base, with 8 bases between. The CDR3 DNA is TGTGCCAGCAGCTTAAGAGGGGAGAACACTGAAGCTTTCTTT. It yields the protein CASSLRGENTEAFF. Full variable domain (missing parts from reference TRBV7-9 and TRBJ1-1): DTGVSQNPRHKITKRGQNVTFRCDPISEHNRLYWYRQTLGQGPEFLTYFQNEAQLEKSRLLSDRFSAERPKGSFSTLEIQRTEQGDSAMYLCASSLRGENTEAFFGQGTRLTVV.

Only a few counts were recorded for this clonotype. V and J are TRBV2 and TRBJ2-7; D is possibly TRBD1 (6 bases). Trimming left V 6 bases short and J 6 bases short, with 15 bases between. CDR3 size: 13 residues. Germline CDR1 SNHLY, CDR2 FYNNEI. DNA of the CDR3: TGTGCCAGCAGCAGTAAGCCAGGGGCCGAGCAGTACTTC. Protein sequence: CASSSKPGAEQYF.

This clonotype was observed at least ten times. The chain employs TRBV19 and TRBJ1-2; unclear D gene. The CDR3 covers 15 residues. V gave up 3 bases and J gave up 8 bases, with 19 bases separating them. Per the germline V gene, CDR1 is LNHDA and CDR2 is SQIVND (reference sequence). This CDR3 is CASSIGANLQWGYTF. In DNA form, the CDR3 reads TGTGCCAGTAGTATTGGTGCCAATCTGCAATGGGGCTACACCTTC.

This clonotype was seen a handful of times. The rearrangement links TRBV7-8 to TRBJ2-5, with D unresolved. Between the trimmed V and J ends, which lost 2 bases and 5 bases, there was a span of 12 bases. The CDR3 sequence is 14 residues long. Per germline, CDR1 SGHVS and CDR2 FQNEAQ. CDR3 coding DNA: TGTGCCAGCAGCTTATGGCTCCGGAAGGAGACCCAGTACTTC. This codes for CASSLWLRKETQYF.

In this sample, this clonotype turned up many times. The CDR3 nucleotides are TGCAGCGTCGCACCCGTGATCCAAGAGACCCAGTACTTC. Translating it yields CSVAPVIQETQYF. The genes are TRBV29-1 and TRBJ2-5; D call uncertain. Per the germline V gene, CDR1 is SQVTM and CDR2 is ANQGSEA. V was pared by 6 bases and J by 1 base, with 12 bases between. CDR3 length: 13 residues.

V gene TRBV24-1 combines with J gene TRBJ2-2, with TRBD1 as a possible D gene (6 bases). The length of the CDR3 is 15 residues. Deletions cut 3 bases from V and 7 bases from J, with 14 bases between. Germline V gene lookup returns CDR1 KGHDR and CDR2 SFDVKD. The CDR3 DNA sequence: TGTGCCACCAGTGATCCGGGACACCGGAGCGGGGAGCTGTTTTTT. Translating it yields CATSDPGHRSGELFF.

This clonotype was seen only a few times. The V call is TRBV6-2 or TRBV6-3, the J call TRBJ2-2; D unclear. Germline loops: CDR1 MNHEY, CDR2 SVGEGT. This CDR3 has 14 residues. Trimming stripped 8 bases from V and 0 bases from J, with 10 bases between. The CDR3 DNA sequence: TGTGCCAGCGCTGATCCCCCGAACACCGGGGAGCTGTTTTTT. It encodes CASADPPNTGELFF.

CDR3 residues: CASSRGQTGGYNEQFF. The DNA of the CDR3 is TGCGCCAGCAGCCGGGGCCAGACAGGGGGTTACAATGAGCAGTTCTTC. The chain uses TRBV5-1 and TRBJ2-1; 9 nucleotides line up with TRBD1. This CDR3 contains 16 residues. Trimming at V came to 4 bases and at J to 4 bases, leaving 9 bases not matched to a gene. Per germline, CDR1 SGHRS and CDR2 YFSETQ.

This clonotype appeared a few times. The rearrangement links TRBV5-1 to TRBJ2-3; 7 nucleotides line up with TRBD2. The junction had 6 bases not matched to a gene; V was cut back by 0 bases and J by 2 bases. CDR3 length: 16 residues. CDR1 and CDR2 (germline): SGHRS, YFSETQ. The CDR3 nucleotides read TGCGCCAGCAGCTTGGATGGGACTACGTTCACAGATACGCAGTATTTT. It encodes CASSLDGTTFTDTQYF.

This clonotype was detected only a few times. The chain carries TRBV29-1 and TRBJ2-7; 7 positions match TRBD1. V lost 8 bases, J lost 3 bases, and 7 bases stayed unmatched. There are 12 residues in the CDR3. Germline assignment: CDR1 SQVTM and CDR2 ANQGSEA. The CDR3 bases are TGCAGCATCGAGGGACAGAACTACGAGCAGTACTTC. Translation gives CSIEGQNYEQYF.

This clonotype was observed at least ten times. This sequence joins TRBV11-2 and TRBJ2-2, with TRBD2 identical over 13 bases. This CDR3 has 17 residues. Germline lookup yields CDR1 SGHAT and CDR2 FQNNGV. Trimming removed 5 bases from V and 7 bases from J; junction bases left unmatched: 10. CDR3 DNA sequence: TGTGCCAGCAGCCCCGGACTAGCGGGAGTCAAGAACGGGGAGCTGTTTTTT. Amino acid sequence: CASSPGLAGVKNGELFF.

Many counts were recorded for this clonotype. The CDR3 loop is CASSPFSPNTEAFF. The DNA of the CDR3 is TGTGCCAGCAGCCCATTTAGTCCAAACACTGAAGCTTTCTTT. The chain is built from TRBV11-2 and TRBJ1-1; D unresolved. Germline V CDR1 and CDR2: SGHAT, FQNNGV. CDR3 length: 14 residues. The V end lost 5 bases, the J end lost 2 bases, and 12 bases lay between the germline ends.